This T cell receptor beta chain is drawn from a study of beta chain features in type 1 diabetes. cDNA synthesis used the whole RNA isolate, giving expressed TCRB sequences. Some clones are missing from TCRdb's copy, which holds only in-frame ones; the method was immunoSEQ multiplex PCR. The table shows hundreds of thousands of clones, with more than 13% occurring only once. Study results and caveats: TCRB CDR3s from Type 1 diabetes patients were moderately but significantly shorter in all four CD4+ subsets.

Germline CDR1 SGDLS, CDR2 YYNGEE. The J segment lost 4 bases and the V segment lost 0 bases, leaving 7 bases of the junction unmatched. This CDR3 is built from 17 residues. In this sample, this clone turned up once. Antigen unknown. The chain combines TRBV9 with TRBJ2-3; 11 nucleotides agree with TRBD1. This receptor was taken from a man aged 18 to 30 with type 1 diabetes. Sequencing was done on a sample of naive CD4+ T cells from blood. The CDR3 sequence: CASSVGTGQGVADTQYF. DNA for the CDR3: TGTGCCAGCAGCGTAGGCACGGGACAGGGGGTTGCAGATACGCAGTATTTT.